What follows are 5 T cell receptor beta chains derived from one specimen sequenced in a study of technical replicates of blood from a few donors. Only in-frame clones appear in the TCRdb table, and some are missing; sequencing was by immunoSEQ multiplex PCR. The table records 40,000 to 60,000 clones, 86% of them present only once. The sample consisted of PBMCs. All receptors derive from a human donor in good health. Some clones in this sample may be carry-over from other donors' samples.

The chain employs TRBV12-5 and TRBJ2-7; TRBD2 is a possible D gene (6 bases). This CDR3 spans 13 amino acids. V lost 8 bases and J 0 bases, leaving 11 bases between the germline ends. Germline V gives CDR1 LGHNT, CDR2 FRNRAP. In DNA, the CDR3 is TGTGCTAGTACCGCGGGGTACTCCTACGAGCAGTACTTC. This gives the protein CASTAGYSYEQYF.

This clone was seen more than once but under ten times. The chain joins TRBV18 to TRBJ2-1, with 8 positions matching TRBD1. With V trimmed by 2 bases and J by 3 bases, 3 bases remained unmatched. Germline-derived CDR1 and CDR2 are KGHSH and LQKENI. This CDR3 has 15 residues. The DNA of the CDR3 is TGTGCCAGCTCACCAGGGACAGGAGACTACAATGAGCAGTTCTTC. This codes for CASSPGTGDYNEQFF.

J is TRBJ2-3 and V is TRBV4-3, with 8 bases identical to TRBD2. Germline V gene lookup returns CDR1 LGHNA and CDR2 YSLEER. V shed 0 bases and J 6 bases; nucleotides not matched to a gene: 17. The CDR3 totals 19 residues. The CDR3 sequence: CASSQEGASGGPLRDTQYF. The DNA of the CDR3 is TGCGCCAGCAGCCAAGAAGGGGCCAGCGGGGGCCCCCTAAGGGATACGCAGTATTTT.

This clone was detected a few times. In DNA form, the CDR3 reads TGTGCCAGCAGAGTGATGCAGGGTACTAACTATGGCTACACCTTC. Protein: CASRVMQGTNYGYTF. This chain links TRBV2 with TRBJ1-2, with D maybe TRBD1 (5 bases). Germline V lookup: CDR1 SNHLY, CDR2 FYNNEI. V was pared by 6 bases and J by 0 bases, with 14 bases between. The CDR3 runs to 15 residues.

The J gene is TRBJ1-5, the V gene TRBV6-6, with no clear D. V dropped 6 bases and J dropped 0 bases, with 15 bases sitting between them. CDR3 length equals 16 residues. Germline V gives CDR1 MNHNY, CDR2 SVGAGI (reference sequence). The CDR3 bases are TGTGCCAGCAGCGACCCACAGAGAAATAGCAATCAGCCCCAGCATTTT. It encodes CASSDPQRNSNQPQHF.